This T cell receptor (beta chain) was retrieved from a study of metastatic and nonmetastatic thyroid tumors. Study information: Repertoire comparison spanned blood and tumor or nodule tissue of malignant and benign thyroid patients.

This clone occurred a few times. The antigen is not known. Thyroid surgery was performed in patients who had received no treatment beforehand. The study, taken as a whole, reports: It was reported that TCR beta diversity was significantly higher in malignant thyroid tumors than benign nodules, in blood and tumor.

Original data processing: Differences in CDR3 between clinicopathological groups were drawn on to build a classifier intended to discriminate distant-metastatic papillary thyroid cancer patients. TCRdb re-analyzed the PCR reads through MiXCR. Clone size and V and J calls follow TCRdb, not the original study. The sample lists tens of thousands of clones, approximately 26% occurring once. The CDR3 runs 15 residues. Unmatched junction bases numbered 5, after V lost 3 bases and J lost 3 bases. This TCR derives from a male donor with papillary thyroid cancer or a benign thyroid nodule (not recorded which). Some clones in this sample may be carry-over from other donors' samples. Sequences were obtained from blood. The rearrangement links TRBV12-3 or TRBV12-4 to TRBJ2-1; TRBD2 matches at 7 bases. In nucleotides, the CDR3 is TGTGCCAGCAGTTTTGGAGGGAGGGACTACAATGAGCAGTTCTTC. Translation: CASSFGGRDYNEQFF.